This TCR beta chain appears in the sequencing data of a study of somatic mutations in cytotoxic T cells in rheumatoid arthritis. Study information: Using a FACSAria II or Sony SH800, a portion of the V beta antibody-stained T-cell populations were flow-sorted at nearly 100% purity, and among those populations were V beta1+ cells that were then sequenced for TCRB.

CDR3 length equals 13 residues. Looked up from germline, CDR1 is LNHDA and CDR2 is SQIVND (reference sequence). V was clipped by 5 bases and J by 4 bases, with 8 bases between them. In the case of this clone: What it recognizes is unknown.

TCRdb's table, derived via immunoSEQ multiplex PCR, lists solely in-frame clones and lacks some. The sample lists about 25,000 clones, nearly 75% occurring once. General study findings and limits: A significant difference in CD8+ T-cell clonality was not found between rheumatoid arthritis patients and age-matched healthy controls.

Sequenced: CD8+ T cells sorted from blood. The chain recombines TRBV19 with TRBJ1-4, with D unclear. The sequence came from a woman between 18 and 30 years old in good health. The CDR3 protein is CASSLWSNEKLFF. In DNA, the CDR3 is TGTGCCAGTAGTTTATGGAGTAATGAAAAACTGTTTTTT.